The 19 T cell receptor beta chains below all came from one sample that was sequenced in a study of CD8 T cells in ankylosing spondylitis. Each CDR3 protein gets one entry after TCRdb re-called the 5' RACE reads with MiXCR. Of 650,000 to 800,000 distinct CDR3 sequences listed, around 17% are singletons. Their target antigens are unknown. Whole-study results and caveats: A TCR beta motif made of several highly homologous variants seemed typical of ankylosing spondylitis blood.

Sequencing was done on a sample of blood, either unsorted or a sorted T cell fraction (not recorded which). The source of these receptors is a male donor with ankylosing spondylitis.

This clonotype was picked up one time. This chain joins TRBV2 and TRBJ2-5; TRBD2 matches 7 bases. After removal of 6 bases from V and 1 base from J, the junction contained 11 bases not matched to a gene. The germline gives CDR1 SNHLY, CDR2 FYNNEI. This CDR3 region has 16 residues. DNA for the CDR3: TGTGCCAGCAGACCGGGAGGAAACAGAGTCCAAGAGACCCAGTACTTC. This gives the protein CASRPGGNRVQETQYF.

The chain is built from TRBV20-1 and TRBJ2-5; 11 positions agree with TRBD2. The germline CDR1 and CDR2 sequences are DFQATT and SNEGSKA (reference sequence). This CDR3 is 14 amino acids long. The V gene end was trimmed by 2 bases and the J gene end by 5 bases; junction bases not matched to a gene: 4. CDR3 nucleotides: TGCAGTGCTAGACTATCTAGCGGGGGGGAGACCCAGTACTTC. Residues: CSARLSSGGETQYF.

The CDR3 loop reads CASSVDGGFEQYF. CDR3 sequence (DNA): TGTGCCAGCAGCGTAGATGGGGGTTTCGAGCAGTACTTC. The chain is built from TRBV9 and TRBJ2-7; perhaps D is TRBD1 or TRBD2 (5 bases each). The germline CDR1 and CDR2 sequences are SGDLS and YYNGEE. CDR3 length: 13 residues. Trimming took off 0 bases at V and 6 bases at J, with 10 bases between the two ends.

This clonotype was counted a few times. The rearrangement joins TRBV2 to TRBJ2-7; no definite D call. Germline V gene data show CDR1 as SNHLY and CDR2 as FYNNEI. Trimming cost V 3 bases and J 1 base, with 13 bases left between them. The CDR3 contains 15 residues. CDR3 region: CASSEVWTGSYEQYF. CDR3 nucleotide sequence: TGTGCCAGCAGTGAGGTTTGGACCGGATCCTACGAGCAGTACTTC.

The chain recombines TRBV3-1 with TRBJ2-5; D perhaps matches TRBD2 (5 bases). The CDR3 is 13 amino acids. Germline V gives CDR1 LGHDT, CDR2 YNNKEL (reference sequence). V lost 1 base and J lost 5, with 8 bases in between. Here the CDR3 DNA reads TGTGCCAGCAGCCAAGGAGGGTTGGAGACCCAGTACTTC. It translates to CASSQGGLETQYF.

This clonotype showed up just a few times. Here the CDR3 reads CSGGQGEYEQYF. The CDR3 coding sequence is TGCAGCGGAGGACAGGGGGAATACGAGCAGTACTTC. The J gene is TRBJ2-7, the V gene TRBV29-1; TRBD1 matches at 10 bases. Unmatched junction bases numbered 4, after V lost 7 bases and J lost 4 bases. The CDR3 totals 12 residues. Germline V gene data show CDR1 as SQVTM and CDR2 as ANQGSEA.

The V call is TRBV5-4, the J call TRBJ1-1; TRBD1 aligns across 7 bases. The junction had 3 bases not matched to a gene; V was cut back by 0 bases and J by 1 base. CDR1 and CDR2 (germline): SGHNT, YYREEE (reference sequence). The CDR3 has 15 residues. CDR3 DNA: TGTGCCAGCAGCTTGGGTGGGACAGAGAACACTGAAGCTTTCTTT. It codes for CASSLGGTENTEAFF.

This chain uses TRBV4-1 with TRBJ1-1; no definite D call. Germline CDR1 is MGHRA and CDR2 is YSYEKL. The CDR3 consists of 14 residues. V dropped 1 base and J dropped 1 base, with 7 bases sitting between them. CDR3 nucleotide sequence: TGCGCCAGCAGCCAAGGGGCGGCGAACACTGAAGCTTTCTTT. Its translation: CASSQGAANTEAFF.

This clonotype was seen only a few times. This chain uses TRBV29-1 with TRBJ1-1; the D is unclear. The CDR3 has 11 amino acids. V was shortened by 5 bases and J by 0 bases, with 4 bases between the two germline ends. Germline V gives CDR1 SQVTM, CDR2 ANQGSEA. CDR3 in DNA: TGCAGCGTTCACATGAACACTGAAGCTTTCTTT. Translating gives CSVHMNTEAFF. Full variable domain (remainder filled in from reference TRBV29-1 and TRBJ1-1): SAVISQKPSRDICQRGTSLTIQCQVDSQVTMMFWYRQQPGQSLTLIATANQGSEATYESGFVIDKFPISRPNLTFSTLTVSNMSPEDSSIYLCSVHMNTEAFFGQGTRLTVV.

The chain uses TRBV20-1 and TRBJ1-4, with D unresolved. The CDR3 extends over 12 amino acids. The V gene lost 0 bases and the J gene lost 4 bases, with 3 bases spanning the gap. The germline V gene has CDR1 DFQATT and CDR2 SNEGSKA (reference sequence). Here the CDR3 reads CSARDHNEKLFF. DNA for the CDR3: TGCAGTGCTAGAGACCATAATGAAAAACTGTTTTTT.

This clonotype occurred a few times. The chain recombines TRBV7-3 with TRBJ2-3; D ambiguous. Germline V gene lookup returns CDR1 SGHTA and CDR2 FQGTGA. The CDR3 runs to 14 residues. The ends were cut back, 5 bases at V and 2 bases at J, with 11 bases in the middle. CDR3 nucleotides: TGTGCCAGCAGCCTCCGGATTGACACAGATACGCAGTATTTT. This encodes CASSLRIDTDTQYF.

At least ten counts were recorded for this clonotype. The chain links TRBV7-9 to TRBJ1-5; a weak D match, TRBD1 (6 bases). This CDR3 contains 15 residues. Germline V lookup: CDR1 SEHNR, CDR2 FQNEAQ (reference sequence). Trimming left V 4 bases short and J 0 bases short, with 10 bases between. Here the CDR3 reads CASSSGTLSNQPQHF. The CDR3 nucleotides read TGTGCCAGCAGCTCAGGGACACTTAGCAATCAGCCCCAGCATTTT.

This chain links TRBV7-9 with TRBJ2-1; 8 bases align to TRBD2. After removal of 3 bases from V and 8 bases from J, the junction contained 9 bases not matched to a gene. Per germline, CDR1 SEHNR and CDR2 FQNEAQ (reference sequence). This CDR3 comprises 15 residues. The CDR3 DNA sequence: TGTGCCAGCAGCTTTAGCGGGAACTCCGGGGATGAGCAGTTCTTC. Amino acids: CASSFSGNSGDEQFF.

This chain connects TRBV7-2 to TRBJ2-2; no reliable D call. V was cut by 2 bases and J by 6 bases, with 7 bases left in between. The CDR3 has 13 amino acids. Germline loops: CDR1 SGHTA, CDR2 FQGNSA. In DNA, the CDR3 is TGTGCCAGCAGCTTAAAAGATTCCGGGGAGCTGTTTTTT. This sequence encodes CASSLKDSGELFF.

The V call is TRBV28, the J call TRBJ2-7; D gene unclear. Germline V gene lookup returns CDR1 MDHEN and CDR2 SYDVKM. The CDR3 spans 10 residues. V was shortened by 6 bases and J by 5 bases, with 5 bases between the two germline ends. The CDR3 reads CASSGHEQYF. As DNA, the CDR3 is TGTGCCAGCAGCGGGCACGAGCAGTACTTC. The whole variable domain, remainder taken from reference TRBV28 and TRBJ2-7, is DVKVTQSSRYLVKRTGEKVFLECVQDMDHENMFWYRQDPGLGLRLIYFSYDVKMKEKGDIPEGYSVSREKKERFSLILESASTNQTSMYLCASSGHEQYFGPGTRLTVT.

J is TRBJ1-1 and V is TRBV11-2; a weak D match, TRBD1 (5 bases). Germline-derived CDR1 and CDR2 are SGHAT and FQNNGV. Trimming took off 1 base at V and 0 bases at J, with 12 bases between the two ends. CDR3 length: 16 amino acids. This chain's CDR3 is CASSLVGTLMNTEAFF. CDR3 nucleotide sequence: TGTGCCAGCAGCTTAGTCGGGACCCTAATGAACACTGAAGCTTTCTTT.

This clonotype showed up just once. The chain recombines TRBV4-3 with TRBJ2-1; a weak D match, TRBD2 (5 bases). Germline-derived CDR1 and CDR2 are LGHNA and YSLEER. Trimming cost V 2 bases and J 8 bases, with 19 bases left between them. The CDR3 has 16 amino acids. The DNA for the CDR3 is TGCGCCAGCAGCCAAACTGGGAGCGGTCCAAGTTATGAGCAGTTCTTC. Translating it yields CASSQTGSGPSYEQFF.

V gene TRBV14 combines with J gene TRBJ2-7; no clear D gene. CDR1 and CDR2 (germline): SGHDN, FVKESK. V was pared by 1 base and J by 3 bases, with 7 bases between. CDR3 size: 13 residues. CDR3 loop: CASSQVHGYEQYF. The DNA of the CDR3 is TGTGCCAGCAGCCAAGTACACGGCTACGAGCAGTACTTC.

This clonotype was seen only a few times. V is TRBV29-1 and J is TRBJ2-2; D is unresolved. This CDR3 has 13 amino acids. Trimming pared 3 bases from V and 0 bases from J, leaving 5 bases between. CDR1 and CDR2 from the germline V gene are SQVTM and ANQGSEA. The CDR3 DNA sequence: TGCAGCGTTGAGCAGTCGAACACCGGGGAGCTGTTTTTT. Translation gives CSVEQSNTGELFF.